This passage covers 16 T cell receptor beta chains from one sample sequenced in a study of radiation and T cells in renal cell carcinoma. Data came from immunoSEQ multiplex PCR; TCRdb stores just in-frame clones and leaves some out. Of around 180,000 clones in the sample, 88% were seen once. Noted time point: blood 4 weeks post-SBRT, at nephrectomy. The treatment: 15 Gy SBRT to primary tumor, nephrectomy 4 weeks later. Sequenced material: blood, taken from a patient whose treatment included radiotherapy and nephrectomy. The receptor set was obtained from a woman aged 45-65 years with renal cell carcinoma.

This chain links TRBV2 with TRBJ2-3; TRBD2 might be the D (5 bases). The germline V gene has CDR1 SNHLY and CDR2 FYNNEI. Trimming pared 7 bases from V and 4 bases from J, leaving 15 bases between. CDR3 length equals 14 residues. Here the CDR3 DNA reads TGTGCCAGCACCTCAGAGGGCTTCGCAGATACGCAGTATTTT. Its translation is CASTSEGFADTQYF.

The V and J genes are TRBV10-1 and TRBJ2-2; D may be TRBD1 (7 bases). The CDR3 totals 16 residues. Germline CDR1 is WNHNN and CDR2 is SYGVQD (reference sequence). V gave up 6 bases and J gave up 7 bases, with 21 bases separating them. In nucleotides, the CDR3 is TGCGCCAGCAGATTAACAGGGGCCGCCGGGGGCGGGGAGCTGTTTTTT. This translates into CASRLTGAAGGGELFF.

V and J are TRBV5-4 and TRBJ1-5; D is possibly TRBD1 (5 bases). V shed 2 bases and J shed 7 bases, with 10 bases lying between them. The CDR3 spans 13 residues. The germline V gene has CDR1 SGHNT and CDR2 YYREEE (reference sequence). CDR3 in amino acids: CASSFGGVQPQHF. In nucleotides, the CDR3 is TGTGCCAGCAGCTTTGGGGGGGTACAGCCCCAGCATTTT.

The chain joins TRBV7-8 to TRBJ2-7; a possible D gene is TRBD1 (5 bases). Germline V lookup: CDR1 SGHVS, CDR2 FQNEAQ. Trimming cost V 2 bases and J 3 bases, with 11 bases left between them. The CDR3 extends over 14 amino acids. The CDR3 spells CASSLPRVRYEQYF. DNA of the CDR3: TGTGCCAGCAGCTTACCCAGGGTTCGCTACGAGCAGTACTTC.

The chain has TRBV6-1 and TRBJ2-3; tentative D call: TRBD1 (5 bases). The CDR3 length is 15 residues. Trimming took 0 bases from V and 1 from J, leaving 8 bases between them. The germline V gene encodes CDR1 MNHNS and CDR2 SASEGT. CDR3 region: CASSEAGHRTDTQYF. For the CDR3, the DNA is TGTGCCAGCAGTGAAGCGGGGCACCGCACAGATACGCAGTATTTT.

This chain uses TRBV19 with TRBJ1-2; D unclear. V lost 6 bases to trimming and J lost 1 base, with 9 bases between them. Looked up from germline, CDR1 is LNHDA and CDR2 is SQIVND (reference sequence). The CDR3 covers 13 residues. The CDR3 region is CASRSPFNYGYTF. Written as DNA, the CDR3 is TGTGCCAGTAGGTCTCCATTTAACTATGGCTACACCTTC.

This rearrangement joins TRBV13 to TRBJ1-1; D uncertain. The V gene lost 7 bases and the J gene lost 2 bases, with 14 bases spanning the gap. Germline lookup yields CDR1 PRHDT and CDR2 FYEKMQ (reference sequence). CDR3 length equals 14 residues. The CDR3 coding sequence is TGTGCCAGCACCGCGTTGGAACCCAACACTGAAGCTTTCTTT. Protein product: CASTALEPNTEAFF.

V usage is TRBV18 and J usage is TRBJ1-2, with D perhaps matching TRBD1 (6 bases). The V gene's germline CDR1 is KGHSH and CDR2 LQKENI. Trimming cost V 2 bases and J 8 bases, with 15 bases left between them. The CDR3 is 14 residues long. As DNA, the CDR3 is TGTGCCAGCTCACCAAATGCAGGGGAGTCCGGCTACACCTTC. This sequence encodes CASSPNAGESGYTF.

This chain links TRBV30 with TRBJ2-5; 10 bases align to TRBD2. With 4 bases clipped from V and 5 bases from J, the junction kept 1 base outside the gene matches. Germline V gene sequence: CDR1 GTSNPN, CDR2 SVGIG (reference sequence). The length of the CDR3 is 12 residues. CDR3 amino acids: CAWTSGGETQYF. The CDR3, as DNA: TGTGCCTGGACTAGCGGGGGTGAGACCCAGTACTTC.

The chain uses TRBV18 and TRBJ1-2; D is perhaps TRBD1 (6 bases). Trimming took off 2 bases at V and 3 bases at J, with 7 bases between the two ends. Germline assignment: CDR1 KGHSH and CDR2 LQKENI. There are 13 residues in the CDR3. The CDR3, as DNA: TGTGCCAGCTCACCAGGGGGGCACTATGGCTACACCTTC. Its translation is CASSPGGHYGYTF.

This chain's CDR3 is CSVEGFFGERRTDTQYF. The CDR3 DNA follows: TGCAGCGTTGAAGGGTTTTTTGGGGAGCGCCGCACAGATACGCAGTATTTT. The gene calls are TRBV29-1 and TRBJ2-3; D is possibly TRBD2 (5 bases). CDR3 length: 17 residues. Per the germline V gene, CDR1 is SQVTM and CDR2 is ANQGSEA. Trimming took off 1 base at V and 1 base at J, with 18 bases between the two ends.

This sequence joins TRBV30 and TRBJ1-1; D unclear. Germline V lookup: CDR1 GTSNPN, CDR2 SVGIG (reference sequence). Trimming took off 5 bases at V and 0 bases at J, with 7 bases between the two ends. CDR3 length equals 12 residues. In DNA form, the CDR3 reads TGTGCCTGGGGCTACATGAACACTGAAGCTTTCTTT. It translates to CAWGYMNTEAFF.

The chain combines TRBV7-6 with TRBJ1-5; D is perhaps TRBD1 (5 bases). Germline CDR1 and CDR2: SGHVS and FNYEAQ. The CDR3 covers 13 residues. Trimming removed 2 bases at V and 8 bases at J, with 10 bases between. This chain's CDR3 is CASSLSWGEPQHF. The CDR3 DNA sequence: TGTGCCAGCAGCTTATCCTGGGGGGAGCCCCAGCATTTT.

The V gene is TRBV2, the J gene TRBJ1-3, with D tentatively TRBD1 (6 bases). V was shortened by 1 base and J by 6 bases, with 10 bases between the two germline ends. The germline gives CDR1 SNHLY, CDR2 FYNNEI. The CDR3 sequence is 14 residues long. The CDR3 loop is CASSEGQVLNTIYF. CDR3 DNA sequence: TGTGCCAGCAGTGAAGGACAGGTCCTAAACACCATATATTTT.

This chain uses TRBV5-1 with TRBJ1-1; D call uncertain. The V gene lost 4 bases and the J gene lost 4 bases, with 17 bases spanning the gap. This CDR3 region has 15 residues. Germline loops: CDR1 SGHRS, CDR2 YFSETQ. CDR3 DNA: TGCGCCAGCAGCATCAAATCCACGGAAGCCACTGAAGCTTTCTTT. Residues: CASSIKSTEATEAFF.

Concerning this clone: Other DNA sequences from this sample encode an identical CDR3 as well. The chain carries TRBV5-1 and TRBJ2-7; TRBD1 or TRBD2 may be the D gene (5 bases each). The ends were cut back, 0 bases at V and 2 bases at J, with 9 bases in the middle. Germline V CDR1 and CDR2: SGHRS, YFSETQ. The CDR3 spans 14 residues. The CDR3 nucleotides read TGCGCCAGCAGCTTGGGGCAGGGACCCTACGAGCAGTACTTC. Translated: CASSLGQGPYEQYF. Using reference TRBV5-1 and TRBJ2-7 for the parts outside the CDR3, the full variable domain is KAGVTQTPRYLIKTRGQQVTLSCSPISGHRSVSWYQQTPGQGLQFLFEYFSETQRNKGNFPGRFSGRQFSNSRSEMNVSTLELGDSALYLCASSLGQGPYEQYFGPGTRLTVT.